This T cell receptor beta chain was documented in a study of molecular identifiers for immune sequencing clone quantification. Whole-study context: The replicates split RNA from approximately 20,000 or 100,000 naive CD8 cells five ways and sequenced four.

V gave up 3 bases and J gave up 9 bases; unmatched junction bases: 7. This CDR3 comprises 15 residues. Germline-derived CDR1 and CDR2 are MDHEN and SYDVKM. The bulk TCR libraries were made with methods described before and with listed TCR primers. Each CDR3 protein is one row after TCRdb ran MiXCR on the PCR reads. The repertoire consists of over 35,000 distinct CDR3 sequences, with approximately 24% occurring once and the leading ten covering about 0.93%. This clonotype occurred many times. The chain uses TRBV28 and TRBJ2-1; 11 positions match TRBD2. The sample taken for sequencing was naive CD8+ T cells from blood, with Jurkat cell RNA spiked in. Subset specified: FACS-sorted CD8+CD4-CCR7+CD45RA+ naive T cells. The sequence was obtained from a human donor in good health. Some libraries in this study had Jurkat cell RNA spiked in. The CDR3 sequence: CASSLSLAGGIEQFF. In nucleotides, the CDR3 is TGTGCCAGCAGTTTGAGTCTAGCGGGAGGTATTGAGCAGTTCTTC.